Listed here are 13 T cell receptor beta chains from one sample, sequenced in a study of shared clonotypes between healthy human individuals. Sequenced by immunoSEQ multiplex PCR; TCRdb stores in-frame clones only, minus some. The table includes some 1,600,000 clones, roughly 98% detected once. Sequencing used naive CD4+ T cells sorted from blood. Subset here: CD45RA+ positively selected. These receptors came from a man aged 25-45 years in good health.

The chain employs TRBV5-1 and TRBJ1-3, with D unclear. Trimming pared 1 base from V and 0 bases from J, leaving 8 bases between. The CDR3 is 15 amino acids. Looked up from germline, CDR1 is SGHRS and CDR2 is YFSETQ. The CDR3 is CASSLNWGSGNTIYF. In DNA form, the CDR3 reads TGCGCCAGCAGCTTGAACTGGGGCTCTGGAAACACCATATATTTT.

The chain combines TRBV7-9 with TRBJ2-7; 8 bases agree with TRBD1. Looked up from germline, CDR1 is SEHNR and CDR2 is FQNEAQ (reference sequence). This CDR3 comprises 16 residues. The V segment lost 4 bases and the J segment 6 bases; nucleotides outside the gene matches: 14. The CDR3: CASSSLRDRTSLEQYF. The CDR3 region has the DNA TGTGCCAGCAGCTCCCTCCGGGACAGGACCTCACTCGAGCAGTACTTC.

V usage is TRBV5-5 and J usage is TRBJ2-7; D gene uncertain. The ends were cut back, 0 bases at V and 4 bases at J, with 8 bases in the middle. Germline V lookup: CDR1 SGHKS, CDR2 YYEKEE (reference sequence). The CDR3 is made up of 13 amino acids. The CDR3 nucleotides are TGTGCCAGCAGCTTGGAGGTCCATTACGAGCAGTACTTC. Residues: CASSLEVHYEQYF.

The chain links TRBV27 to TRBJ1-1; perhaps TRBD1 as D (6 bases). Trimming stripped 3 bases from V and 5 bases from J, with 10 bases between. The germline V gene has CDR1 MNHEY and CDR2 SMNVEV (reference sequence). The CDR3 totals 13 residues. The CDR3 protein is CASSFAGVTEAFF. The CDR3 region has the DNA TGTGCCAGCAGTTTTGCAGGGGTAACTGAAGCTTTCTTT.

The rearrangement joins TRBV5-4 to TRBJ2-7, with 8 bases that match TRBD2. The CDR3 totals 15 residues. Trimming took 4 bases from V and 1 from J; bases not matched to a gene: 7. Germline loops: CDR1 SGHNT, CDR2 YYREEE (reference sequence). The CDR3 spells CASSDRGGPSYEQYF. CDR3 in DNA: TGTGCCAGCAGCGACCGGGGGGGGCCTTCCTACGAGCAGTACTTC.

On this clone: This CDR3 is also generated by other DNA sequences in the sample. CDR3 coding DNA: TGTGCCAGCTCACCACCTACCGGGGGGTCCTACAATGAGCAGTTCTTC. Protein sequence: CASSPPTGGSYNEQFF. The chain has TRBV18 and TRBJ2-1, with 7 bases fitting TRBD2. CDR1 and CDR2 (germline): KGHSH, LQKENI. J was trimmed by 1 base and V by 0 bases; bases with no gene match: 3. CDR3 size: 16 residues.

This chain uses TRBV18 with TRBJ2-3; no clear D gene. The germline gives CDR1 KGHSH, CDR2 LQKENI. The CDR3 loop spans 14 amino acids. Trimming cost V 8 bases and J 2 bases, with 14 bases left between them. CDR3 sequence: CASLMAVFTDTQYF. The CDR3 region has the DNA TGTGCCAGCCTAATGGCGGTTTTCACAGATACGCAGTATTTT.

CDR3 DNA: TGCGCCAGCAGTCCGGGACTAGCGGAGTGGACAGATACGCAGTATTTT. Translating it yields CASSPGLAEWTDTQYF. The J gene is TRBJ2-3, the V gene TRBV5-1, with 11 bases fitting TRBD2. Trimming took 5 bases from V and 3 from J; bases not matched to a gene: 8. This CDR3 is built from 16 residues. CDR1 and CDR2 from the germline V gene are SGHRS and YFSETQ.

V and J are TRBV6-5 and TRBJ2-2; D is possibly TRBD1 (6 bases). With 4 bases removed from V and 0 bases from J, the gap between germline ends came to 12 bases. CDR3 length equals 16 residues. The germline V gene encodes CDR1 MNHEY and CDR2 SVGAGI. CDR3 nucleotide sequence: TGTGCCAGCAGTTGGGCCAGGGGCGCGAACACCGGGGAGCTGTTTTTT. Amino acids: CASSWARGANTGELFF.

The chain carries TRBV28 and TRBJ2-4; possibly TRBD2 for D (5 bases). This CDR3 has 15 amino acids. The ends were cut back, 6 bases at V and 3 bases at J, with 15 bases in the middle. The germline gives CDR1 MDHEN, CDR2 SYDVKM. The CDR3 DNA reads TGTGCCAGCAGGGCACTAGAGTTTGACAAAAACATTCAGTACTTC. Protein product: CASRALEFDKNIQYF.

The chain has TRBV11-3 and TRBJ2-5, with 10 positions matching TRBD2. V lost 2 bases to trimming and J lost 3 bases; unmatched junction nucleotides: 3. The CDR3 runs 15 residues. Germline V gene sequence: CDR1 SGHNT, CDR2 YENEEA. The CDR3 nucleotides read TGTGCCAGCAGCTTAAGAGCGGGAGGGGAAGAGACCCAGTACTTC. Residues: CASSLRAGGEETQYF.

Comment on this clone: Other DNA sequences in this sample translate to the same CDR3. CDR3 nucleotides: TGTGCCAGCAGCGTAGTGGCCAACCAAGAGACCCAGTACTTC. Its protein product is CASSVVANQETQYF. The chain couples TRBV9 to TRBJ2-5; D unresolved. The germline gives CDR1 SGDLS, CDR2 YYNGEE. Trimming shortened V by 0 bases and J by 0 bases, and 6 bases separated the two germline ends. The CDR3 has 14 amino acids.

The J gene is TRBJ2-7, the V gene TRBV29-1; 8 nucleotides agree with TRBD1. Losses at the gene ends were 6 bases for V and 6 bases for J; bases not matched to a gene: 4. In germline, CDR1 is SQVTM, CDR2 ANQGSEA. This CDR3 has 11 amino acids. The CDR3 reads CSVLGQGEQYF. The CDR3 DNA is TGCAGCGTCCTCGGACAGGGCGAGCAGTACTTC.